These T cell receptor beta chains were read from a single sample in a study of beta chain features in type 1 diabetes. Some clones are missing from TCRdb's copy, which holds only in-frame ones; the method was immunoSEQ multiplex PCR. The sample lists 150,000 to 200,000 clones, about 9% seen once, with 0.7% in the top ten. The sequenced sample consisted of central memory CD4+ T cells from blood. The receptors derive from a woman under 40 with type 1 diabetes. Each CDR3 is given with its conserved first and last residue. The order of the fields is D gene, J gene, V gene, clone size, CDR3 protein, CDR3 DNA. The D gene is left open where the match is weak. A row's size may be missing; if present it is once, few, many or a size class.

>TRBD2|TRBJ2-4|TRBV4-1|NA
CASSRGLAGGKSRNIQYF
TGCGCCAGCAGCCGGGGGCTAGCGGGAGGGAAGTCGAGGAACATTCAGTACTTC
>TRBD1|TRBJ1-1|TRBV28|few
CASSSSGGDTEAFF
TGTGCCAGCAGTTCATCAGGGGGCGACACTGAAGCTTTCTTT
>TRBD1|TRBJ2-1|TRBV2|NA
CASSVLRRTGGSYNEQFF
TGTGCCAGCAGTGTCCTACGACGGACAGGGGGTTCCTACAATGAGCAGTTCTTC
>NA|TRBJ1-2|TRBV7-8|few
CASSRSLDGYTF
TGTGCCAGCAGCCGCAGTTTGGATGGCTACACCTTC
>TRBD2|TRBJ2-3|TRBV6-5|NA
CASSIAGLTDTQYF
TGTGCCAGCTCGATAGCGGGATTAACAGATACGCAGTATTTT
>NA|TRBJ1-4|TRBV4-1|many
CASSRYGATNEKLFF
TGCGCCAGCAGCCGTTACGGTGCAACTAATGAAAAACTGTTTTTT
>TRBD2|TRBJ2-5|TRBV19|few
CASSPLGTSGSGGETQYF
TGTGCCAGTAGCCCATTGGGGACTAGCGGGAGTGGGGGTGAGACCCAGTACTTC
>NA|TRBJ2-2|TRBV7-3|few
CASSPSSAGELFF
TGTGCCAGCAGCCCTTCTAGCGCCGGGGAGCTGTTTTTT
>NA|TRBJ2-1|TRBV4-1|NA
CASSQEVSSYNEQFF
TGCGCCAGCAGCCAAGAAGTTAGCTCCTACAATGAGCAGTTCTTC
>NA|TRBJ1-1|TRBV5-1|few
CASRDSTMNTEAFF
TGCGCCAGCAGGGACAGTACCATGAACACTGAAGCTTTCTTT
>TRBD1|TRBJ2-7|TRBV30|NA
CAWRSRGDRGTYEQYF
TGTGCCTGGAGATCGCGTGGAGACAGGGGAACCTACGAGCAGTACTTC
>TRBD2|TRBJ2-1|TRBV5-4|NA
CASSLGLAAYNEQFF
TGTGCCAGCAGCTTGGGACTAGCGGCGTACAATGAGCAGTTCTTC
>NA|TRBJ2-5|TRBV6-4|NA
CASRAADIETQYF
TGTGCCAGCAGAGCTGCGGATATCGAGACCCAGTACTTC
>TRBD2|TRBJ2-4|TRBV28|NA
CASSLGLAGVAKNIQYF
TGTGCCAGCAGTTTGGGACTAGCGGGAGTAGCCAAAAACATTCAGTACTTC
>NA|TRBJ1-2|TRBV21-1|NA
CASSRFHPLGDGYTF
TGTGCCAGCAGCAGGTTTCACCCTCTGGGCGATGGCTACACCTTC
>NA|TRBJ1-5|TRBV6-6|NA
CASTNTNQPQHF
TGTGCCAGCACCAACACAAATCAGCCCCAGCATTTT
>TRBD1|TRBJ2-7|TRBV6-5|NA
CASSYSFTGGNEQYF
TGTGCCAGCAGTTACTCGTTTACAGGGGGTAACGAGCAGTACTTC
>NA|TRBJ2-1|TRBV14|few
CASRRAGSANEQFF
TGTGCCAGCAGGCGGGCCGGGAGCGCGAATGAGCAGTTCTTC
>TRBD2|TRBJ2-2|TRBV12-5|few
CASGLSGTSKTGELFF
TGTGCTAGTGGTTTGAGTGGGACTAGCAAAACCGGGGAGCTGTTTTTT
>NA|TRBJ1-1|TRBV7-9|few
CASSRDRNTEAFF
TGTGCCAGCAGCCGCGACAGAAACACTGAAGCTTTCTTT
>TRBD1|TRBJ2-5|TRBV7-8|few
CASSFGRTGGGETQYF
TGTGCCAGCAGCTTTGGCCGCACAGGGGGAGGAGAGACCCAGTACTTC
>NA|TRBJ2-7|TRBV7-2|NA
CASNRREFSYEQYF
TGTGCCAGCAACCGCAGGGAATTCTCCTACGAGCAGTACTTC
>NA|TRBJ2-7|TRBV10-3|NA
CATDRRGYSDEQYF
TGTGCCACCGATCGTAGAGGGTACAGTGACGAGCAGTACTTC
>NA|TRBJ2-3|TRBV7-2|NA
CASSFPRGTDTQYF
TGTGCCAGCAGCTTCCCCCGAGGGACAGATACGCAGTATTTT
>NA|TRBJ2-1|TRBV18|few
CASQPGVGIDSYNEQFF
TGTGCCAGCCAACCGGGCGTCGGGATAGACTCCTACAATGAGCAGTTCTTC
>NA|TRBJ2-1|TRBV2|few
CASSGLSGSSYNEQFF
TGTGCCAGCAGTGGCCTTAGCGGTAGCTCCTACAATGAGCAGTTCTTC
>TRBD2|TRBJ2-7|TRBV5-1|NA
CASRSGDEQYF
TGCGCCAGCCGTAGCGGGGACGAGCAGTACTTC
>TRBD2|TRBJ2-1|TRBV9|few
CASSVSTGGSSYNEQFF
TGTGCCAGCAGCGTAAGTACGGGAGGGAGCTCCTACAATGAGCAGTTCTTC
>TRBD2|TRBJ2-7|TRBV2|NA
CASSRTSGSNEQYF
TGTGCCAGCAGTCGGACTAGCGGGAGCAACGAGCAGTACTTC
>TRBD2|TRBJ2-3|TRBV7-8|NA
CASVTSESSDTQYF
TGTGCCAGCGTGACTAGCGAGAGTTCAGATACGCAGTATTTT
>NA|TRBJ2-3|TRBV6-1|few
CASSEHGGTDTQYF
TGTGCCAGCAGTGAGCACGGAGGCACAGATACGCAGTATTTT
>TRBD2|TRBJ2-7|TRBV4-2|NA
CASSQGARGGRSYEQYF
TGTGCCAGCAGCCAAGGTGCAAGGGGCGGGAGGTCCTACGAGCAGTACTTC
>NA|TRBJ2-2|TRBV7-2|few
CASRRLPGELFF
TGTGCCAGCAGAAGACTCCCTGGGGAGCTGTTTTTT
>NA|TRBJ1-4|TRBV4-2|NA
CAGGAGEKLFF
TGTGCGGGAGGGGCAGGTGAAAAACTGTTTTTT
>NA|TRBJ2-1|TRBV5-1|few
CASSLASVVVGEQFF
TGCGCCAGCAGCTTGGCCTCGGTAGTAGTCGGTGAGCAGTTCTTC
>NA|TRBJ2-1|TRBV6-4|NA
CASSDSSLVKVGEQFF
TGTGCCAGCAGTGACTCGAGTCTAGTTAAGGTTGGTGAGCAGTTCTTC
>TRBD1|TRBJ1-2|TRBV29-1|NA
CSVGYRGYGYTF
TGCAGCGTTGGGTACAGGGGCTATGGCTACACCTTC
>NA|TRBJ2-2|TRBV7-8|NA
CASSLGRNTGELFF
TGTGCCAGCAGCTTAGGGAGAAACACCGGGGAGTTGTTTTTT
>NA|TRBJ2-3|TRBV5-6|few
CASSLSSLRGDTQYF
TGTGCCAGCAGCTTGTCCAGCCTCAGGGGCGATACGCAGTATTTT
>NA|TRBJ1-1|TRBV29-1|few
CSVRGQMNTEAFF
TGCAGCGTCCGCGGACAAATGAACACTGAAGCTTTCTTT
>NA|TRBJ1-2|TRBV28|few
CASSSSGRARLAGYTF
TGTGCCAGCAGTTCCTCCGGTCGTGCCAGGCTGGCTGGCTACACCTTC
>TRBD2|TRBJ2-7|TRBV2|NA
CASMLAGGPLYEQYF
TGTGCCAGCATGCTAGCGGGAGGGCCTTTGTACGAGCAGTACTTC
>TRBD1|TRBJ2-6|TRBV2|few
CASRTGSGANVLTF
TGTGCCAGCAGGACAGGGTCTGGGGCCAACGTCCTGACTTTC
>NA|TRBJ2-1|TRBV7-9|once
CASSLDRPDNEQFF
TGTGCCAGCAGCTTAGACAGGCCTGACAATGAGCAGTTCTTC
>NA|TRBJ2-5|TRBV5-1|few
CASSLLLEPAETQYF
TGCGCCAGCAGCTTGTTACTGGAGCCAGCGGAGACCCAGTACTTC
>TRBD2|TRBJ2-1|TRBV28|NA
CASSRGGNEQFF
TGTGCCAGCAGCCGGGGGGGAAATGAGCAGTTCTTC
>NA|TRBJ1-5|TRBV18|NA
CASSLYQFQQPQHF
TGTGCCAGCTCACTTTACCAGTTTCAACAGCCCCAGCATTTT
>TRBD1|TRBJ2-5|TRBV5-1|NA
CASSQGPGTGRETQYF
TGCGCCAGCAGTCAAGGCCCCGGGACAGGGCGGGAGACCCAGTACTTC
>NA|TRBJ2-3|TRBV7-3|NA
CASSLSSSSPDTQYF
TGTGCCAGCAGCTTATCGTCTAGCAGCCCAGATACGCAGTATTTT
>NA|TRBJ1-1|TRBV5-6|few
CASSFEPQRGGTEAFF
TGTGCCAGCAGCTTTGAACCTCAGCGGGGGGGCACTGAAGCTTTCTTT
>NA|TRBJ1-2|TRBV7-9|few
CASILRGGYTF
TGTGCCAGCATCCTCAGGGGTGGCTACACCTTC
>NA|TRBJ1-1|TRBV10-3|NA
CAISQTGPATEAFF
TGTGCCATCAGTCAGACAGGACCGGCCACTGAAGCTTTCTTT